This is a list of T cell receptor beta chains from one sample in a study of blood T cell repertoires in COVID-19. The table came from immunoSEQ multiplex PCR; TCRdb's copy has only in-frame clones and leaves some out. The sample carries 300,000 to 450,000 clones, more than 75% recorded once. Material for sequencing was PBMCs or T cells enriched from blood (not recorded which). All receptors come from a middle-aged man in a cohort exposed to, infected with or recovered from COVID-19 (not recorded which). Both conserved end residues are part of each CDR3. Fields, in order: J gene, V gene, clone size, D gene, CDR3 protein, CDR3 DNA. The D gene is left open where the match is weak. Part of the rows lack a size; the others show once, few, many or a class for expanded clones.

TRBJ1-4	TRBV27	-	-	CASSNRAATNEKLFF	TGTGCCAGCAGTAACAGGGCCGCAACTAATGAAAAACTGTTTTTT
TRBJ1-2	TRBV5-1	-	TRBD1	CASSMGSAGGNYGYTF	TGCGCCAGCAGCATGGGATCCGCAGGGGGAAACTATGGCTACACCTTC
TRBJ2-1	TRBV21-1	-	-	CASSKGLADNEQFF	TGTGCCAGCAGCAAAGGACTAGCGGACAATGAGCAGTTCTTC
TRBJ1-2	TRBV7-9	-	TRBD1	CASSRQGGYGYTF	TGTGCCAGCAGCCGACAGGGCGGCTATGGCTACACCTTC
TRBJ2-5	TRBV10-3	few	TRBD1	CATGQGMETQYF	TGTGCCACGGGACAGGGTATGGAGACCCAGTACTTC
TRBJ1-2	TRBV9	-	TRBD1	CASSVGGDRAGYTF	TGTGCCAGCAGCGTGGGGGGTGACAGGGCGGGCTACACCTTC
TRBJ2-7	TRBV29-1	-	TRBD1	CSVRDRGDEQYF	TGCAGCGTTAGGGACAGGGGGGACGAGCAGTACTTC
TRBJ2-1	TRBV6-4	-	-	CASSVNRYNEQFF	TGTGCCAGCAGTGTCAACCGGTACAATGAGCAGTTCTTC
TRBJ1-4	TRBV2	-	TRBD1	CASRQGGSDEKLFF	TGTGCCAGCAGGCAAGGGGGCTCTGATGAAAAACTGTTTTTT
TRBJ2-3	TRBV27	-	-	CASSLASGTDTQYF	TGTGCCAGCAGTTTAGCCAGCGGGACAGATACGCAGTATTTT
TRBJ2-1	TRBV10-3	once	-	CAISSRGIDEQFF	TGTGCCATCAGTTCTCGGGGGATCGATGAGCAGTTCTTC
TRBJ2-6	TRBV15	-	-	CATTEPGANVLTF	TGTGCCACGACAGAGCCTGGGGCCAACGTCCTGACTTTC
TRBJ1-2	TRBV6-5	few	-	CASSTGTPGYTF	TGTGCCAGCAGTACCGGGACACCAGGCTACACCTTC
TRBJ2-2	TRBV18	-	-	CASSQQGRGTGELFF	TGTGCCAGCTCACAACAGGGTCGGGGCACCGGGGAGCTGTTTTTT
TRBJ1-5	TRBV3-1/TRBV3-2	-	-	CASSQGENQPQHF	TGTGCCAGCAGCCAAGGGGAGAATCAGCCCCAGCATTTT
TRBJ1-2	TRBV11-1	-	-	CASSLGLASSYGYTF	TGTGCCAGCAGCTTAGGCCTGGCCTCCTCCTATGGCTACACCTTC
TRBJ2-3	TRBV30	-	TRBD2	CAWSAFGGLAGGKLLDTQYF	TGTGCCTGGAGTGCGTTTGGAGGACTAGCGGGAGGGAAATTATTAGATACGCAGTATTTT
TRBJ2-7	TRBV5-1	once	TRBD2	CASSFGLAYEQYF	TGCGCCAGCAGCTTCGGACTAGCGTACGAGCAGTACTTC
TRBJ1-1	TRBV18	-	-	CASSPPSGSGKTEAFF	TGTGCCAGCTCACCACCATCGGGGTCGGGGAAAACTGAAGCTTTCTTT
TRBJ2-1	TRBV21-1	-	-	CASSKMRRPPSYNEQFF	TGTGCCAGCAGCAAAATGAGGAGACCGCCATCCTACAATGAGCAGTTCTTC
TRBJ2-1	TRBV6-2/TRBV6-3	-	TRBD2	CASSYSPFFGRRDEQFF	TGTGCCAGCAGTTACTCCCCTTTTTTCGGGAGGCGGGATGAGCAGTTCTTC
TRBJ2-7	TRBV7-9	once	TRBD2	CASSFPGRSYEQYF	TGTGCCAGCAGCTTCCCCGGGAGGTCCTACGAGCAGTACTTC
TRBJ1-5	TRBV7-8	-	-	CASSPSRDQPQHF	TGTGCCAGCAGTCCTTCGCGTGATCAGCCCCAGCATTTT
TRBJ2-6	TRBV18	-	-	CASSSLSGANVLTF	TGTGCCAGCTCGTCCCTCTCTGGGGCCAACGTCCTGACTTTC
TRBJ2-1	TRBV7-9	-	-	CASSRRDTSSYNEQFF	TGTGCCAGCAGCCGCCGGGACACAAGCTCCTACAATGAGCAGTTCTTC
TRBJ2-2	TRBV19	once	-	CASSVEVNTGELFF	TGTGCCAGTAGCGTGGAGGTGAACACCGGGGAGCTGTTTTTT
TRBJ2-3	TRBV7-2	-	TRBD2	CASSLRTSGSLDTQYF	TGTGCCAGCAGCCTCAGGACTAGCGGGAGTTTGGATACGCAGTATTTT
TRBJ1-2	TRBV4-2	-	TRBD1	CASRLATGQNYGYTF	TGTGCCAGCAGACTTGCCACGGGACAGAACTATGGCTACACCTTC
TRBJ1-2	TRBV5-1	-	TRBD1	CASSTRQGPFNYGYTF	TGCGCCAGCAGCACCCGACAGGGACCCTTCAACTATGGCTACACCTTC
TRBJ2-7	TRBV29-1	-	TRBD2	CSVGLAGAEQYF	TGCAGCGTGGGACTAGCGGGAGCGGAGCAGTACTTC
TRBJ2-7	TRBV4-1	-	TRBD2	CASSQDNQRGTSGRKQYF	TGCGCCAGCAGCCAAGATAACCAGAGGGGGACTAGCGGGAGAAAGCAGTACTTC
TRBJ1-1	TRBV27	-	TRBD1	CATSDRTEAFF	TGTGCCACTTCGGACAGGACAGAAGCTTTCTTT
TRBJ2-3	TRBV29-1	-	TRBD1	CSGQGAGADTQYF	TGCAGCGGACAGGGGGCTGGAGCAGATACGCAGTATTTT
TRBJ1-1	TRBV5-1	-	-	CASSFGEANTEAFF	TGCGCCAGCAGCTTCGGGGAGGCGAACACTGAAGCTTTCTTT
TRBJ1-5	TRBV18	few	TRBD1	CASSEGTGGGQPQHF	TGTGCCAGCTCAGAAGGGACAGGGGGCGGCCAGCCCCAGCATTTT
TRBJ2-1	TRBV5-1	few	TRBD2	CASSEAGYSYNEQFF	TGCGCCAGCAGCGAAGCGGGATACTCCTACAATGAGCAGTTCTTC
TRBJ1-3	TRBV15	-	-	CATSTRSPSGNTIYF	TGTGCCACCAGCACGCGGAGCCCCTCCGGGAACACCATATATTTT
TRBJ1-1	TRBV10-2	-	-	CASSDRGNTEAFF	TGCGCCAGCAGTGACAGGGGGAACACTGAAGCTTTCTTT
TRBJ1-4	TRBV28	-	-	CASNIVTNEKLFF	TGTGCCAGTAATATAGTTACTAATGAAAAACTGTTTTTT
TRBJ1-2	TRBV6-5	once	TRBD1	CASRGTGPSYGYTF	TGTGCCAGCAGAGGGACAGGCCCGTCCTATGGCTACACCTTC
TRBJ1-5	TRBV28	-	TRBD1	CASTKGAFGQPQHF	TGTGCCAGCACCAAGGGGGCTTTTGGGCAGCCCCAGCATTTT
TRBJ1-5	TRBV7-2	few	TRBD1	CASAGQGNQPQHF	TGTGCCAGCGCAGGACAGGGGAATCAGCCCCAGCATTTT
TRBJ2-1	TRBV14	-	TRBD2	CASSQSSKRLAGGVDEQFF	TGTGCCAGCAGCCAATCATCCAAAAGACTAGCGGGAGGGGTAGATGAGCAGTTCTTC
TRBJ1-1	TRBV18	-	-	CASSPTGENTEAFF	TGTGCCAGCTCACCAACAGGCGAGAACACTGAAGCTTTCTTT